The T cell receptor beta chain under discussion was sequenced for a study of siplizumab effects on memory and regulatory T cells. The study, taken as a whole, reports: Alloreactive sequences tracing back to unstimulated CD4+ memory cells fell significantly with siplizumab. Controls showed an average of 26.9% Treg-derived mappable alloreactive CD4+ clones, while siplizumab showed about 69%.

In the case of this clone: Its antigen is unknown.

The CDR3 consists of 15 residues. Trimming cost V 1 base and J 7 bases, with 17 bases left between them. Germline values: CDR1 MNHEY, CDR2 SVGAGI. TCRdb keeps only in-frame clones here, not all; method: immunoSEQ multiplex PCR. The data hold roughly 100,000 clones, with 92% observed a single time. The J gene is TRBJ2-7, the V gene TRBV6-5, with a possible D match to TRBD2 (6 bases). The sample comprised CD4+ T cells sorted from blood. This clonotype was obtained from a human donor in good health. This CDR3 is CASSYYRDSVREQYF. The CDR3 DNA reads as TGTGCCAGCAGTTACTACCGGGACTCCGTGCGGGAGCAGTACTTC.